Sequencing of this T cell receptor (beta chain) was carried out in a study of T-cell reconstitution after alpha-beta-depleted transplantation in children. For TCRbeta, the library was prepared with unique molecular identifiers. TCRdb analysed the PCR reads with MiXCR anew, one entry per CDR3 protein. The sample lists about 200,000 distinct CDR3 sequences, 6.6% occurring once. Germline-derived CDR1 and CDR2 are LGHNA and YSLEER. V trimming: 1 base; J trimming: 1 base; junction bases outside the gene matches: 3. CDR3 length: 15 amino acids. Only a few counts were recorded for this clonotype. The sequencing here drew on PBMCs, taken before TCRalphabeta/CD19-depleted stem cell transplant. This chain links TRBV4-3 with TRBJ1-1; 7 bases line up with TRBD1. The receptor's source is a boy aged 2 to 10 with acute lymphoblastic leukemia, due to receive a stem cell transplant. CDR3 in amino acids: CASSQARTGNTEAFF. CDR3 coding DNA: TGCGCCAGCAGCCAAGCTAGGACAGGGAACACTGAAGCTTTCTTT.